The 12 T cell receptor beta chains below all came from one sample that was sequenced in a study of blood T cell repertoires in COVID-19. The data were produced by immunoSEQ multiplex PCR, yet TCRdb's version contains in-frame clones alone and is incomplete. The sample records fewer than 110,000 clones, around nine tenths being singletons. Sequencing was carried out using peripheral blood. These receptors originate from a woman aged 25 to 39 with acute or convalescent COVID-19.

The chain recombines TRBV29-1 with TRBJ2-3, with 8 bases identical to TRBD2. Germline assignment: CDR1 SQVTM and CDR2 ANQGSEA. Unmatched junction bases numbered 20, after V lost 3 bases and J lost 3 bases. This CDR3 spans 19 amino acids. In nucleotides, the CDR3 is TGCAGCGTTGAGGATCTTAGCAACGGGGGACTAGGCGCTACAGATACGCAGTATTTT. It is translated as CSVEDLSNGGLGATDTQYF.

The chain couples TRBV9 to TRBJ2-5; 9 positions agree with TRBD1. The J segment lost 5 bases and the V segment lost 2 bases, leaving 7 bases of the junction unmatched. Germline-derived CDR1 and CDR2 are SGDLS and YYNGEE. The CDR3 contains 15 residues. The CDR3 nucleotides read TGTGCCAGCAGCGTGAAGACAGGGGGTTGGGAGACCCAGTACTTC. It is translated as CASSVKTGGWETQYF. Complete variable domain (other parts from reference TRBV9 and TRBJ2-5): DSGVTQTPKHLITATGQRVTLRCSPRSGDLSVYWYQQSLDQGLQFLIQYYNGEERAKGNILERFSAQQFPDLHSELNLSSLELGDSALYFCASSVKTGGWETQYFGPGTRLLVL.

The CDR3 loop is CASSLERETQYF. The CDR3 DNA reads as TGTGCCAGCAGCTTAGAGCGAGAGACCCAGTACTTC. This chain connects TRBV11-2 to TRBJ2-5, with unresolved D. Germline V CDR1 and CDR2: SGHAT, FQNNGV. The CDR3 extends over 12 amino acids. The V gene lost 0 bases and the J gene lost 4 bases, with 3 bases spanning the gap.

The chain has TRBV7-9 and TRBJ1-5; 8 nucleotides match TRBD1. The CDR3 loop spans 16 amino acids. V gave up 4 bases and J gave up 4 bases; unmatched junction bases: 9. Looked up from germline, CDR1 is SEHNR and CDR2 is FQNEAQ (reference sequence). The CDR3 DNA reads TGTGCCAGCAGCTCCCACGACAGGGGACCGAATCAGCCCCAGCATTTT. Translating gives CASSSHDRGPNQPQHF.

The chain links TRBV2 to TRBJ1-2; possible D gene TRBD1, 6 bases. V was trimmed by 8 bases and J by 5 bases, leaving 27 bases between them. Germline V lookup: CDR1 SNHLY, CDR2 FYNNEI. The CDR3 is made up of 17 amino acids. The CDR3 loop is CASSPLQAGAGSYGYTF. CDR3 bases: TGTGCCAGCTCCCCTCTCCAGGCAGGGGCGGGTTCTTATGGCTACACCTTC.

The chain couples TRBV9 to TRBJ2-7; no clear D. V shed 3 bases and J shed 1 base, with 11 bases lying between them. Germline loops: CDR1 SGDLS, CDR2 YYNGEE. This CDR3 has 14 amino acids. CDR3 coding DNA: TGTGCCAGCAGCGATGAATCCGGGTCCTACGAGCAGTACTTC. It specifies CASSDESGSYEQYF.

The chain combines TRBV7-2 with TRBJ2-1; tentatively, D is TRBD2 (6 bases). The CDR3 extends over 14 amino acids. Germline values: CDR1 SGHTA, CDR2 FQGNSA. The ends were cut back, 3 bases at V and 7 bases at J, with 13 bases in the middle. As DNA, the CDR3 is TGTGCCAGCAGCTTTCCCCCGGGAGAGAATGAGCAGTTCTTC. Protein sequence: CASSFPPGENEQFF.

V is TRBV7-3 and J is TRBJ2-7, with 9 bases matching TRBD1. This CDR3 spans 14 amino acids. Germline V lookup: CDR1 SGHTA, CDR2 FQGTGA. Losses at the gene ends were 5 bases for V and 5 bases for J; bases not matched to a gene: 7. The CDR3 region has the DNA TGTGCCAGCAGCCGGTCCCGGGACAGGGACGAGCAGTACTTC. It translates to CASSRSRDRDEQYF.

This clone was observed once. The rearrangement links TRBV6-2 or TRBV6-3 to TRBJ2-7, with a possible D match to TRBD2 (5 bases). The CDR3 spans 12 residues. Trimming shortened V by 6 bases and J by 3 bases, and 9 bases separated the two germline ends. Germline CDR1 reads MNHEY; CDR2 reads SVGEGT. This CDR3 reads CASSLGIYEQYF. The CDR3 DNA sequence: TGTGCCAGCAGCCTCGGGATCTACGAGCAGTACTTC.

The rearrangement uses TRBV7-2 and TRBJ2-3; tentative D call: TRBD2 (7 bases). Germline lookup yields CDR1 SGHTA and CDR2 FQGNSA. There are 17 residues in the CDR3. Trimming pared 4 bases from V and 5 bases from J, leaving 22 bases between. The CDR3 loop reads CASSSALGGGFGDTQYF. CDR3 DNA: TGTGCCAGCAGCTCCGCCCTGGGCGGGGGCTTCGGAGATACGCAGTATTTT.

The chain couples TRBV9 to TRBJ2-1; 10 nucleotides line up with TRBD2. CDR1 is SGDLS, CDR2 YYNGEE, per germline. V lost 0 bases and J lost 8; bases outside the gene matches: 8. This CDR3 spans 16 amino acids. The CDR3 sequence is CASSVDVAGGIDEQFF. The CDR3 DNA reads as TGTGCCAGCAGCGTAGATGTAGCGGGGGGAATCGATGAGCAGTTCTTC.

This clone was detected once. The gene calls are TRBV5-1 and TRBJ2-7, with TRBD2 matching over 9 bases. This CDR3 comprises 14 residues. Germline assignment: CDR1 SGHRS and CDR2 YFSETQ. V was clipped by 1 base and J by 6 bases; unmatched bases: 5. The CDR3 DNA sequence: TGCGCCAGCAGCTTGTCCGGGACTAGCCTCGAGCAGTACTTC. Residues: CASSLSGTSLEQYF.